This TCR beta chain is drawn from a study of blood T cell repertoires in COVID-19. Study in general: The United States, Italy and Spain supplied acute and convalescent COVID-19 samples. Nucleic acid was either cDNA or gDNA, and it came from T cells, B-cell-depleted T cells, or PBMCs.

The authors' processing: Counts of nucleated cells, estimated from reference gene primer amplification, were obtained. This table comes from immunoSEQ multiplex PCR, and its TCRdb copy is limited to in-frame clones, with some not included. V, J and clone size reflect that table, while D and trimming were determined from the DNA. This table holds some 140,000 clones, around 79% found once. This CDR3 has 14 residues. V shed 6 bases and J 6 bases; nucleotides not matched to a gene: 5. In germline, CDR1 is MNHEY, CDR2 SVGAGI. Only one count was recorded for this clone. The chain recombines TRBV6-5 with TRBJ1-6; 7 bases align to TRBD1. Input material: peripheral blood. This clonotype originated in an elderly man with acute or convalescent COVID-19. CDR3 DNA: TGTGCCAGCAGGGAGGGGGCGGTTAATTCACCCCTCCACTTT. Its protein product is CASREGAVNSPLHF.